The rows below give T cell receptor beta chains drawn from one sample of a study of siplizumab effects on memory and regulatory T cells. Libraries were prepared by immunoSEQ multiplex PCR; TCRdb keeps only in-frame clonotypes and omits some of them. The table has about 70,000 clones, 75% to 90% seen once; the top ten hold roughly 1.7%. Sequencing was done on a sample of Tregs sorted from blood. The origin of the receptors is a human donor in good health. The CDR3 runs from the conserved cysteine through the conserved F or W. The order of the fields is J gene, D gene, CDR3 length, V gene, clone size, CDR3 DNA, CDR3 protein. D genes are given only for firm matches. Clone size appears in some rows only: once, few, many, or a class for an expanded clone.

J gene: TRBJ2-3
D gene: TRBD2
CDR3 length: 16
V gene: TRBV9
clone size: -
CDR3 DNA: TGTGCCAGCAGCGTAGGACTAGCGGGAGAGGGGGATACGCAGTATTTT
CDR3 protein: CASSVGLAGEGDTQYF

J gene: TRBJ1-1
D gene: -
CDR3 length: 15
V gene: TRBV6-5
clone size: -
CDR3 DNA: TGTGCCAGCAGTTACTCCCCAGGGTCGGGCACTGAAGCTTTCTTT
CDR3 protein: CASSYSPGSGTEAFF

J gene: TRBJ2-3
D gene: -
CDR3 length: 11
V gene: TRBV6-6
clone size: -
CDR3 DNA: TGTGCCAGCAGGTACACAGATACGCAGTATTTT
CDR3 protein: CASRYTDTQYF

J gene: TRBJ2-7
D gene: -
CDR3 length: 15
V gene: TRBV28
clone size: -
CDR3 DNA: TGTGCCAGCAGTTTATGGCAGGCAAGCTCCTACGAGCAGTACTTC
CDR3 protein: CASSLWQASSYEQYF

J gene: TRBJ2-5
D gene: TRBD2
CDR3 length: 15
V gene: TRBV18
clone size: -
CDR3 DNA: TGTGCCAGCTCACCTCAGACTAGCGGGATAGAGACCCAGTACTTC
CDR3 protein: CASSPQTSGIETQYF

J gene: TRBJ2-1
D gene: TRBD2
CDR3 length: 14
V gene: TRBV27
clone size: -
CDR3 DNA: TGTGCCAGCAGCCTAGCGGGAGGTCAAAAACGGCAGTTCTTC
CDR3 protein: CASSLAGGQKRQFF

J gene: TRBJ2-5
D gene: -
CDR3 length: 10
V gene: TRBV7-2
clone size: -
CDR3 DNA: TGTGCCAGCAGCTTGAAGACCCAGTACTTC
CDR3 protein: CASSLKTQYF

J gene: TRBJ2-7
D gene: TRBD2
CDR3 length: 14
V gene: TRBV27
clone size: -
CDR3 DNA: TGTGCCAGCAGTCTAGCGGCCCTCTCCTACGAGCAGTACTTC
CDR3 protein: CASSLAALSYEQYF

J gene: TRBJ1-2
D gene: -
CDR3 length: 12
V gene: TRBV6-1
clone size: -
CDR3 DNA: TGTGCCAGCAGTTCGCCATCGGGTGGCTACACCTTC
CDR3 protein: CASSSPSGGYTF

J gene: TRBJ2-7
D gene: -
CDR3 length: 14
V gene: TRBV9
clone size: once
CDR3 DNA: TGTGCCAGCAGCGTAGGACAGAGCTCCTACGAGCAGTACTTC
CDR3 protein: CASSVGQSSYEQYF

J gene: TRBJ1-2
D gene: -
CDR3 length: 13
V gene: TRBV5-5
clone size: -
CDR3 DNA: TGTGCCAGCAGCTTGGGGGGGTCCTATGGCTACACCTTC
CDR3 protein: CASSLGGSYGYTF

J gene: TRBJ1-1
D gene: TRBD1
CDR3 length: 15
V gene: TRBV19
clone size: many
CDR3 DNA: TGTGCCAGTAGTATGGGCCGGGACAGCCACACTGAAGCTTTCTTT
CDR3 protein: CASSMGRDSHTEAFF

J gene: TRBJ2-1
D gene: -
CDR3 length: 14
V gene: TRBV18
clone size: few
CDR3 DNA: TGTGCCAGCTCACCGAGGCGGGAAGGGGTGGAGCAGTTCTTC
CDR3 protein: CASSPRREGVEQFF

J gene: TRBJ2-7
D gene: -
CDR3 length: 16
V gene: TRBV6-1
clone size: -
CDR3 DNA: TGTGCCAGCAGTGAAAGGCGGCCTTCGGGGCCTCGCGAGCAGTACTTC
CDR3 protein: CASSERRPSGPREQYF

J gene: TRBJ1-1
D gene: -
CDR3 length: 14
V gene: TRBV7-2
clone size: -
CDR3 DNA: TGTGCCAGCAGCTTGGGGGGAATGAACACTGAAGCTTTCTTT
CDR3 protein: CASSLGGMNTEAFF

J gene: TRBJ1-5
D gene: -
CDR3 length: 13
V gene: TRBV30
clone size: -
CDR3 DNA: TGTGCCTGGAGTGTACGCTGCAATCAGCCCCAGCATTTT
CDR3 protein: CAWSVRCNQPQHF

J gene: TRBJ2-5
D gene: -
CDR3 length: 14
V gene: TRBV2
clone size: -
CDR3 DNA: TGTGCCAGCAGGACCCCGGGATCAAAAGAGACCCAGTACTTC
CDR3 protein: CASRTPGSKETQYF

J gene: TRBJ1-4
D gene: TRBD1
CDR3 length: 18
V gene: TRBV4-2
clone size: once
CDR3 DNA: TGTGCCAGCAGCCGACGGACAGGGGCAATAGCGACTAATGAAAAACTGTTTTTT
CDR3 protein: CASSRRTGAIATNEKLFF

J gene: TRBJ1-1
D gene: TRBD1
CDR3 length: 16
V gene: TRBV7-3
clone size: -
CDR3 DNA: TGTGCCAGCAGCTTATTAGACAGGGGGCGAAGAACTGAAGCTTTCTTT
CDR3 protein: CASSLLDRGRRTEAFF

J gene: TRBJ2-5
D gene: -
CDR3 length: 13
V gene: TRBV7-3
clone size: -
CDR3 DNA: TGTGCCAGCAGCCCGATTGGGGGTTCGACCCAGTACTTC
CDR3 protein: CASSPIGGSTQYF

J gene: TRBJ1-2
D gene: -
CDR3 length: 12
V gene: TRBV5-1
clone size: few
CDR3 DNA: TGCGCCAGCAGCTTGCGAGGGAATGGCTACACCTTC
CDR3 protein: CASSLRGNGYTF

J gene: TRBJ2-7
D gene: -
CDR3 length: 13
V gene: TRBV9
clone size: -
CDR3 DNA: TGTGCCAGCAGCGCCCGGGACCGCTACGAGCAGTACTTC
CDR3 protein: CASSARDRYEQYF

J gene: TRBJ2-1
D gene: -
CDR3 length: 12
V gene: TRBV28
clone size: -
CDR3 DNA: TGTGCCAGCAGTTCCTTTTCCAATGAGCAGTTCTTC
CDR3 protein: CASSSFSNEQFF

J gene: TRBJ1-5
D gene: TRBD1
CDR3 length: 15
V gene: TRBV19
clone size: -
CDR3 DNA: TGTGCCAGTAGCCCACAGGGGCTAGGCAATCAGCCCCAGCATTTT
CDR3 protein: CASSPQGLGNQPQHF

J gene: TRBJ2-7
D gene: -
CDR3 length: 15
V gene: TRBV18
clone size: -
CDR3 DNA: TGTGCCAGCTCACCGGTGGGGGCCTCGACCTACGAGCAGTACTTC
CDR3 protein: CASSPVGASTYEQYF

J gene: TRBJ2-3
D gene: -
CDR3 length: 18
V gene: TRBV7-8
clone size: once
CDR3 DNA: TGTGCCAGCAGCTTAGATAGCGTTAGCAGGATACTAACAGATACGCAGTATTTT
CDR3 protein: CASSLDSVSRILTDTQYF

J gene: TRBJ2-2
D gene: TRBD2
CDR3 length: 14
V gene: TRBV28
clone size: -
CDR3 DNA: TGTGCCAGCAGCGTAGCGGGAGTGCCCGGGGAGCTGTTTTTT
CDR3 protein: CASSVAGVPGELFF

J gene: TRBJ2-3
D gene: -
CDR3 length: 13
V gene: TRBV18
clone size: -
CDR3 DNA: TGTGCCAGCTCACCCTCGCTCACAGATACGCAGTATTTT
CDR3 protein: CASSPSLTDTQYF

J gene: TRBJ2-3
D gene: -
CDR3 length: 11
V gene: TRBV7-9
clone size: -
CDR3 DNA: TGTGCCAGCAGCTTAGCAGATACGCAGTATTTT
CDR3 protein: CASSLADTQYF

J gene: TRBJ1-1
D gene: -
CDR3 length: 15
V gene: TRBV10-3
clone size: -
CDR3 DNA: TGTGCCATCAGTGAGTATGGGGGGGCGAACACTGAAGCTTTCTTT
CDR3 protein: CAISEYGGANTEAFF

J gene: TRBJ1-2
D gene: TRBD1
CDR3 length: 13
V gene: TRBV28
clone size: -
CDR3 DNA: TGTGCCAGCAGTTTTGGACAGGTCTATGGCTACACCTTC
CDR3 protein: CASSFGQVYGYTF

J gene: TRBJ1-5
D gene: TRBD1
CDR3 length: 14
V gene: TRBV6-1
clone size: -
CDR3 DNA: TGTGCCAGCAGTGAAAGACAGGGACCCCAGCCCCAGCATTTT
CDR3 protein: CASSERQGPQPQHF

J gene: TRBJ1-1
D gene: TRBD1
CDR3 length: 14
V gene: TRBV5-4
clone size: -
CDR3 DNA: TGTGCCAGCAGCTTCGGACAGGGGACCACTGAAGCTTTCTTT
CDR3 protein: CASSFGQGTTEAFF

J gene: TRBJ1-1
D gene: -
CDR3 length: 15
V gene: TRBV5-4
clone size: -
CDR3 DNA: TGTGCCAGCAGCTTGAAGGTCAGGGCTAACACTGAAGCTTTCTTT
CDR3 protein: CASSLKVRANTEAFF

J gene: TRBJ2-2
D gene: TRBD2
CDR3 length: 15
V gene: TRBV18
clone size: -
CDR3 DNA: TGTGCCAGCTCTGGGGGACTAGCGAACACCGGGGAGCTGTTTTTT
CDR3 protein: CASSGGLANTGELFF

J gene: TRBJ2-7
D gene: TRBD2
CDR3 length: 15
V gene: TRBV7-2
clone size: -
CDR3 DNA: TGTGCCAGCAGCCTTCCTAGCGGGAGCTCCTACGAGCAGTACTTC
CDR3 protein: CASSLPSGSSYEQYF

J gene: TRBJ2-1
D gene: TRBD1
CDR3 length: 17
V gene: TRBV7-6
clone size: -
CDR3 DNA: TGTGCCAGCAGCTCCGCTGGGACAGGGGGCTCCTACAATGAGCAGTTCTTC
CDR3 protein: CASSSAGTGGSYNEQFF

J gene: TRBJ2-2
D gene: -
CDR3 length: 16
V gene: TRBV21-1
clone size: -
CDR3 DNA: TGTGCCAGCAGCAAAGGTGGCAGGGGGCATGACGGGGAGCTGTTTTTT
CDR3 protein: CASSKGGRGHDGELFF

J gene: TRBJ1-4
D gene: TRBD1
CDR3 length: 17
V gene: TRBV5-6
clone size: once
CDR3 DNA: TGTGCCAGCAGCTTGCGGACAGGGGGCAGTGGTAATGAAAAACTGTTTTTT
CDR3 protein: CASSLRTGGSGNEKLFF

J gene: TRBJ2-6
D gene: -
CDR3 length: 14
V gene: TRBV9
clone size: -
CDR3 DNA: TGTGCCAGCAGCGTCCTGTACGGGGCCAACGTCCTGACTTTC
CDR3 protein: CASSVLYGANVLTF

J gene: TRBJ2-5
D gene: -
CDR3 length: 16
V gene: TRBV30
clone size: -
CDR3 DNA: TGTGCCTGGAGTCGGAGGGGGGCCGTTGGCCCGGTTTCCCAGTACTTC
CDR3 protein: CAWSRRGAVGPVSQYF

J gene: TRBJ2-3
D gene: TRBD2
CDR3 length: 16
V gene: TRBV5-1
clone size: -
CDR3 DNA: TGCGCCAGCAGCTTGGAGGGGACTAGTCGTACAGATACGCAGTATTTT
CDR3 protein: CASSLEGTSRTDTQYF

J gene: TRBJ2-7
D gene: -
CDR3 length: 14
V gene: TRBV5-1
clone size: -
CDR3 DNA: TGCGCCAGCAGCTTTGGGGAATGGGCCTACGAGCAGTACTTC
CDR3 protein: CASSFGEWAYEQYF

J gene: TRBJ2-1
D gene: -
CDR3 length: 15
V gene: TRBV5-1
clone size: -
CDR3 DNA: TGCGCCAGCAGCTTTGGGCATTCGATCCACACTGAGCAGTTCTTC
CDR3 protein: CASSFGHSIHTEQFF

J gene: TRBJ2-5
D gene: -
CDR3 length: 16
V gene: TRBV7-9
clone size: once
CDR3 DNA: TGTGCCAGCAGCTTCAGACCGGGACCCGGAAGGGAGACCCAGTACTTC
CDR3 protein: CASSFRPGPGRETQYF

J gene: TRBJ2-1
D gene: -
CDR3 length: 13
V gene: TRBV4-1
clone size: -
CDR3 DNA: TGCGCCTCCTCCGTTACCAGATACAATGAGCAGTTCTTC
CDR3 protein: CASSVTRYNEQFF

J gene: TRBJ2-7
D gene: TRBD2
CDR3 length: 13
V gene: TRBV18
clone size: -
CDR3 DNA: TGTGCCAGCTCAAAACTAGCGGGAGACGAGCAGTACTTC
CDR3 protein: CASSKLAGDEQYF

J gene: TRBJ2-5
D gene: TRBD2
CDR3 length: 13
V gene: TRBV29-1
clone size: -
CDR3 DNA: TGCAGCGCGGGGCGGGGGGGGCAAGAGACCCAGTACTTC
CDR3 protein: CSAGRGGQETQYF

J gene: TRBJ2-1
D gene: -
CDR3 length: 12
V gene: TRBV6-5
clone size: -
CDR3 DNA: TGTGCCAGCAGTCGGACTGGGCAGGAGCAGTTCTTC
CDR3 protein: CASSRTGQEQFF

J gene: TRBJ1-3
D gene: -
CDR3 length: 14
V gene: TRBV5-5
clone size: -
CDR3 DNA: TGTGCCAGCAGACTCGTCCCTGAGGGAAACACCATATATTTT
CDR3 protein: CASRLVPEGNTIYF

J gene: TRBJ2-5
D gene: TRBD1
CDR3 length: 18
V gene: TRBV7-9
clone size: -
CDR3 DNA: TGTGCCAGCAGCAGAACGGGGTTCGGACAGGGGATTAGAGGGACCCAGTACTTC
CDR3 protein: CASSRTGFGQGIRGTQYF

J gene: TRBJ2-7
D gene: -
CDR3 length: 11
V gene: TRBV28
clone size: -
CDR3 DNA: TGTGCCAGCAGTCTACTTTACGAGCAGTACTTC
CDR3 protein: CASSLLYEQYF

J gene: TRBJ2-7
D gene: -
CDR3 length: 13
V gene: TRBV14
clone size: -
CDR3 DNA: TGTGCCAGCAGCCAAGACAGGGATTACGAGCAGTACTTC
CDR3 protein: CASSQDRDYEQYF

J gene: TRBJ2-7
D gene: -
CDR3 length: 15
V gene: TRBV7-2
clone size: -
CDR3 DNA: TGTGCCAGCAGCTTAGGTCCAGGAAATCCCCACGAGCAGTACTTC
CDR3 protein: CASSLGPGNPHEQYF

J gene: TRBJ2-6
D gene: -
CDR3 length: 15
V gene: TRBV5-5
clone size: once
CDR3 DNA: TGTGCCAGCAGCTTGGACCCGTCCGGGGCCAACGTCCTGACTTTC
CDR3 protein: CASSLDPSGANVLTF

J gene: TRBJ2-2
D gene: TRBD1
CDR3 length: 15
V gene: TRBV2
clone size: -
CDR3 DNA: TGTGCCAGCAAATTGACAGGGGGGAACACCGGGGAGCTGTTTTTT
CDR3 protein: CASKLTGGNTGELFF

J gene: TRBJ2-2
D gene: TRBD1
CDR3 length: 14
V gene: TRBV19
clone size: -
CDR3 DNA: TGTGCCAGCTCGACAGGGTTGTTAACCGGGGAGCTGTTTTTT
CDR3 protein: CASSTGLLTGELFF

J gene: TRBJ2-1
D gene: TRBD2
CDR3 length: 15
V gene: TRBV7-9
clone size: -
CDR3 DNA: TGTGCCAGCTGCCCGGGGACTAGCAGCTACAATGAGCAGTTCTTC
CDR3 protein: CASCPGTSSYNEQFF